The 4 T cell receptor beta chains in this list originate from one sample, sequenced in a study of Graves' ophthalmopathy and Graves' hyperthyroidism. TCR beta CDR3 regions were amplified from RNA transcripts. RT-PCR was first run with HTBI primers, then multiplex PCR in a second round. TCRdb re-called the multiplex PCR reads through MiXCR, storing one row per CDR3 protein. The sample has 600,000 to 700,000 distinct CDR3 sequences, about 40% seen once. Sequencing was carried out using peripheral blood. The receptors shown here come from an adult man with Graves' ophthalmopathy.

Notes on this clonotype: A junction end diverges from the germline sequence, so it may reflect a read error. The chain joins TRBV7-3 to TRBJ1-3; the D gene is possibly TRBD1 (6 bases). The CDR3 is 14 amino acids. Germline V CDR1 and CDR2: SGHTA, FQGTGA. The DNA for the CDR3 is TGTGCCAGCAACAAGAACAGGGTTGGAAACACCATATACTTT. Translation gives CASNKNRVGNTIYF.

V gene TRBV2 combines with J gene TRBJ2-3; D gene uncertain. Germline CDR1 and CDR2: SNHLY and FYNNEI. The CDR3 extends over 16 amino acids. V lost 0 bases to trimming and J lost 0 bases, with 10 bases between them. The CDR3 loop is CASSEARRASTDTQYF. The CDR3 DNA reads TGTGCCAGCAGTGAAGCAAGAAGAGCTAGCACAGATACGCAGTATTTT.

The rearrangement joins TRBV4-1 to TRBJ2-7; TRBD2 aligns across 13 bases. This CDR3 comprises 16 residues. V shed 4 bases, J shed 4 bases, and the junction held 7 bases outside the gene matches. CDR1 MGHRA and CDR2 YSYEKL come from the germline V gene. This CDR3 reads CASSPTGLAGTYEQYF. CDR3 in DNA: TGCGCCAGCAGCCCCACGGGACTAGCGGGGACTTACGAGCAGTACTTC.

The chain couples TRBV10-3 to TRBJ2-5; 8 bases agree with TRBD2. V gave up 11 bases and J gave up 5 bases; unmatched junction bases: 10. The CDR3 covers 13 residues. In germline, CDR1 is ENHRY, CDR2 SYGVKD. The CDR3 protein is CAYGRDTGETQYF. The CDR3 nucleotides are TGTGCCTACGGGAGGGACACCGGGGAGACCCAGTACTTC.